The T cell receptor (beta chain) under discussion was sequenced for a study of T cell repertoires and Cas9 in healthy adults (dated by TCRdb to between 2017 and 2018). For context, the study as a whole: Within the CD4 and CD8 compartments, the researchers characterized SpCas9-reactive T cells in terms of multi-effector potency, cytotoxicity and lineage determination. This study looked at whether people already carry T cell immunity to the Streptococcus pyogenes Cas9 nuclease (SpCas9), the enzyme used in CRISPR gene editing. The investigation overall reported the following: In vitro, SpCas9-reactive regulatory T cells were reported to reduce the proliferation and function of SpCas9-reactive effector T cells.

The CDR1 and CDR2 encoded by the germline V gene are SGHTA and FQGNSA. At the junction V is shortened by 5 bases and J by 8 bases, with 31 bases in between. CDR3 length: 19 amino acids, cysteine to phenylalanine. The CDR3 DNA has 57 bases and is translated from base 1. Donors were healthy humans. Comments on this clone: The antigen this receptor binds is unknown. No much larger clone exists at a distance of one base, and base qualities are not known.

Library prep was done by the immunoSEQ multiplex PCR assay. The clones in this table, taken by TCRdb from immuneACCESS, are in-frame only. Not every clone is retained; where verified, under half of the shortfall comes from an unresolved V gene, and the cause of the rest is unknown. In this sample the table shows some 15,000 clones, 85% to 90% of which occur a single time. In total, the top ten clones hold approximately 1.6% of the sample. Sequencing was done on a sample of Tregs (CD4+, CD25+, CD127-, CD137-, CD154-) from PBMCs; culture status not recorded. In this chain, TRBV7-2 is recombined with TRBJ2-1; the D gene may be TRBD1 or TRBD2, since each aligns over 7 bases. The receptor comes from a human donor in good health. CDR3 loop: CASSHYGTTGVVVRYEQFF. The DNA is as follows: TGTGCCAGCAGCCATTACGGGACTACAGGGGTCGTAGTCCGCTATGAGCAGTTCTTC.